The 23 T cell receptor beta chains listed next were all sequenced from one sample in a study of blood T cell repertoires in COVID-19 (TCRdb year 2020). Receptor amplification or capture employed the immunoSEQ multiplex PCR assay. As stored in TCRdb, this immuneACCESS dataset retains in-frame rearrangements with V and J assigned. A fraction of the clones does not appear; measured against another copy, unresolved V genes explain less than half of the discrepancy, and the remainder lacks a known reason. The sample yields 150,000 to 200,000 clones; over 80% were counted once. Around 5% of the sample is taken by the ten largest. Sequencing was performed on PBMCs or T cells enriched from blood (not recorded which). These receptors were taken from a man between 65 and 79 years old who had been exposed to COVID-19.

The V call is TRBV19, the J call TRBJ2-3; D is possibly TRBD2 (5 bases). The germline V gene encodes CDR1 LNHDA and CDR2 SQIVND (reference sequence). This CDR3 region has 17 residues. V dropped 3 bases and J dropped 1 base, with 17 bases sitting between them. The CDR3 loop reads CASSIEGSQLGTDTQYF. The DNA for the CDR3 is TGTGCCAGTAGTATCGAAGGCTCCCAACTAGGCACAGATACGCAGTATTTT.

The chain combines TRBV4-1 with TRBJ1-4; 7 nucleotides line up with TRBD1. CDR1 is MGHRA, CDR2 YSYEKL, per germline. This CDR3 is built from 14 residues. V shed 2 bases, J shed 9 bases, and the junction held 6 bases outside the gene matches. The CDR3 protein is CASSQPTGDQKLFF. DNA for the CDR3: TGCGCCAGCAGCCAACCAACAGGGGATCAAAAACTGTTTTTT.

The V gene is TRBV20-1, the J gene TRBJ2-5, with 12 bases fitting TRBD1. V shed 3 bases, J shed 3 bases, and the junction held 5 bases outside the gene matches. The CDR3 consists of 15 residues. Germline V lookup: CDR1 DFQATT, CDR2 SNEGSKA (reference sequence). The CDR3, as DNA: TGCAGTGCTAGTCCCGGGACAGGGGGCAAAGAGACCCAGTACTTC. Protein: CSASPGTGGKETQYF.

This chain connects TRBV6-4 to TRBJ2-1; the match to TRBD2 covers 14 bases. The CDR3 spans 15 residues. V dropped 5 bases and J dropped 9; count of bases not matched to a gene: 6. Germline assignment: CDR1 MRHNA and CDR2 SNTAGT. CDR3 DNA: TGTGCCAGCAGTCGACTAGCGGGGGGGCCTGGTGAGCAGTTCTTC. This gives the protein CASSRLAGGPGEQFF.

This clone was seen more than once but under ten times. CDR3 sequence (DNA): TGTGCCAGCAGTTGGACAGGGGGAACTAATGAAAAACTGTTTTTT. It yields the protein CASSWTGGTNEKLFF. The chain employs TRBV2 and TRBJ1-4; 10 nucleotides align to TRBD1. Germline V gene sequence: CDR1 SNHLY, CDR2 FYNNEI. The CDR3 is 15 amino acids. Unmatched junction bases numbered 1, after V lost 5 bases and J lost 1 base.

The J gene is TRBJ1-2, the V gene TRBV2; TRBD1 matches 7 bases. Germline assignment: CDR1 SNHLY and CDR2 FYNNEI. This CDR3 comprises 12 residues. V trimming: 9 bases; J trimming: 10 bases; junction bases outside the gene matches: 11. The CDR3 protein is CARAGTASVYTF. CDR3 nucleotides: TGTGCCAGAGCCGGGACAGCCTCCGTCTACACCTTC.

The V call is TRBV23-1, the J call TRBJ1-4; D is unresolved. TRBV23-1 is an open reading frame, and its role is uncertain. CDR3 length: 14 amino acids. Trimming took off 0 bases at V and 7 bases at J, with 9 bases between the two ends. CDR3 residues: CASSQSAGFEKLFF. The CDR3 nucleotides are TGCGCCAGCAGTCAATCAGCGGGGTTTGAAAAACTGTTTTTT.

The rearrangement uses TRBV5-3 and TRBJ2-5; perhaps TRBD2 as D (5 bases). TRBV5-3 is designated an ORF whose function remains uncertain. There are 16 residues in the CDR3. The V and J ends lost 1 base and 1 base respectively, with 14 bases between them. CDR3 sequence: CARSLLYQRGQETQYF. In DNA, the CDR3 is TGTGCCAGAAGCTTGTTATACCAACGGGGCCAAGAGACCCAGTACTTC.

J is TRBJ2-5 and V is TRBV5-5; D possibly corresponds to TRBD2 (5 bases). The CDR3 extends over 12 amino acids. Germline V gene lookup returns CDR1 SGHKS and CDR2 YYEKEE (reference sequence). The V end was cut by 0 bases, the J end by 10 bases, with 10 bases between. The CDR3 sequence is CASSLGTRDQYF. The CDR3 DNA reads as TGTGCCAGCAGCTTGGGGACTCGGGACCAGTACTTC.

This clone came up a few times. The V call is TRBV5-4, the J call TRBJ1-2; 11 nucleotides match TRBD1. V shed 4 bases, J shed 0 bases, and the junction held 5 bases outside the gene matches. There are 16 residues in the CDR3. CDR1 is SGHNT and CDR2 is YYREEE in the germline V gene (reference sequence). Here the CDR3 reads CASSAGQGATNYGYTF. The CDR3 bases are TGTGCCAGCAGCGCCGGACAGGGGGCGACTAACTATGGCTACACCTTC. The whole variable domain, filled in from reference TRBV5-4 and TRBJ1-2, reads ETGVTQSPTHLIKTRGQQVTLRCSSQSGHNTVSWYQQALGQGPQFIFQYYREEENGRGNFPPRFSGLQFPNYSSELNVNALELDDSALYLCASSAGQGATNYGYTFGSGTRLTVV.

The rearrangement joins TRBV20-1 to TRBJ2-1; 7 positions match TRBD2. The CDR3 consists of 16 residues. Unmatched junction bases numbered 16, after V lost 3 bases and J lost 8 bases. Germline V gives CDR1 DFQATT, CDR2 SNEGSKA (reference sequence). The CDR3: CSASGAGLGVIDEQFF. DNA of the CDR3: TGCAGTGCTAGTGGAGCAGGACTAGGAGTGATAGATGAGCAGTTCTTC.

Details on this clone: The same CDR3 is also encoded by other DNA sequences in this sample. The chain is built from TRBV3-1 (or the pseudogene TRBV3-2) and TRBJ1-3; D gene ambiguous. The CDR3 consists of 14 residues. Germline CDR1 and CDR2: LGHDT and YNNKEL (reference sequence). V was trimmed by 4 bases and J by 2 bases, leaving 9 bases between them. CDR3 in DNA: TGTGCCAGCAGCCGACTTGATACTGGAAACACCATATATTTT. Amino acid sequence: CASSRLDTGNTIYF.

Only a few counts were recorded for this clone. J is TRBJ1-2 and V is TRBV6-2 or TRBV6-3; 7 nucleotides match TRBD1. This CDR3 region has 12 residues. Germline values: CDR1 MNHEY, CDR2 SVGEGT. With V trimmed by 4 bases and J by 8 bases, 4 bases remained unmatched. This CDR3 is CASSSAGGGYTF. DNA of the CDR3: TGTGCCAGCAGTTCGGCAGGGGGAGGCTACACCTTC.

The genes are TRBV5-5 and TRBJ1-3, with D hard to call. The germline V gene encodes CDR1 SGHKS and CDR2 YYEKEE (reference sequence). The CDR3 loop spans 16 amino acids. Trimming took 0 bases from V and 5 from J, leaving 15 bases between them. The CDR3 protein is CASSLADGIVRNTIYF. Here the CDR3 DNA reads TGTGCCAGCAGCTTGGCCGACGGGATAGTTAGAAACACCATATATTTT.

This chain links TRBV16 with TRBJ2-1, with a weak D call TRBD2 (6 bases). Trimming left V 3 bases short and J 5 bases short, with 17 bases between. From germline, CDR1 is KGHSY and CDR2 FQNENV. There are 16 residues in the CDR3. This chain's CDR3 is CASSHLGGKRNNEQFF. The DNA for the CDR3 is TGTGCCAGCAGCCACCTCGGCGGGAAGCGAAACAATGAGCAGTTCTTC.

This clone has only one observation. V usage is TRBV12-5 and J usage is TRBJ1-2; D perhaps matches TRBD1 (5 bases). Germline V gene data show CDR1 as LGHNT and CDR2 as FRNRAP. This CDR3 region has 14 residues. Trimming took 3 bases from V and 3 from J, leaving 11 bases between them. CDR3 sequence: CASGLDRDYYGYTF. Here the CDR3 DNA reads TGTGCTAGTGGTTTAGACCGGGACTACTATGGCTACACCTTC.

The rearrangement links TRBV2 to TRBJ2-2; D might be TRBD1 (5 bases). The V gene's germline CDR1 is SNHLY and CDR2 FYNNEI. Trimming took off 7 bases at V and 0 bases at J, with 12 bases between the two ends. CDR3 length equals 15 residues. CDR3 DNA sequence: TGTGCCAGCACCCCAGGGCCCTCGAACACCGGGGAGCTGTTTTTT. This encodes CASTPGPSNTGELFF. Together with reference TRBV2 and TRBJ2-2, the CDR3 gives the full variable domain: EPEVTQTPSHQVTQMGQEVILRCVPISNHLYFYWYRQILGQKVEFLVSFYNNEISEKSEIFDDQFSVERPDGSNFTLKIRSTKLEDSAMYFCASTPGPSNTGELFFGEGSRLTVL.

This rearrangement joins TRBV2 to TRBJ1-2, with D uncertain. The CDR3 sequence is 13 residues long. V shed 8 bases and J shed 4 bases, with 14 bases lying between them. Germline values: CDR1 SNHLY, CDR2 FYNNEI. The CDR3 sequence: CASGSQESYGYTF. The CDR3 nucleotides are TGTGCCAGCGGATCCCAGGAAAGCTATGGCTACACCTTC. Based on the CDR3 plus reference TRBV2 and TRBJ1-2, the full variable domain is EPEVTQTPSHQVTQMGQEVILRCVPISNHLYFYWYRQILGQKVEFLVSFYNNEISEKSEIFDDQFSVERPDGSNFTLKIRSTKLEDSAMYFCASGSQESYGYTFGSGTRLTVV.

The gene calls are TRBV4-3 and TRBJ1-2; perhaps TRBD1 as D (6 bases). This CDR3 is built from 13 residues. Germline V gene data show CDR1 as LGHNA and CDR2 as YSLEER. V was shortened by 1 base and J by 8 bases, with 11 bases between the two germline ends. This CDR3 is CASSQARGRGYTF. The CDR3 DNA reads TGCGCCAGCAGCCAAGCCAGGGGACGGGGCTACACCTTC.

The CDR3 sequence is CASTNGLARDNEQFF. CDR3 in DNA: TGTGCCAGCACGAATGGACTAGCGAGAGACAATGAGCAGTTCTTC. The genes are TRBV6-5 and TRBJ2-1; 9 positions match TRBD2. Germline trimming cut 7 bases from V and 5 bases from J; bases unmatched to any gene: 9. This CDR3 is 15 amino acids long. Germline CDR1 and CDR2: MNHEY and SVGAGI.

This clone came up a few times. This chain's CDR3 is CASSLRTGSNTEAFF. The CDR3, as DNA: TGTGCCAGCTCACTACGAACAGGGTCGAACACTGAAGCTTTCTTT. This chain uses TRBV18 with TRBJ1-1; possibly TRBD1 for D (6 bases). The V end lost 4 bases, the J end lost 1 base, and 13 bases lay between the germline ends. The CDR3 is 15 residues long. Germline assignment: CDR1 KGHSH and CDR2 LQKENI.

CDR3 sequence reads: CASSNPQGSVTNYGYTF. The CDR3, as DNA: TGTGCCAGCAGCAACCCTCAGGGTTCCGTAACTAACTATGGCTACACCTTC. This sequence joins TRBV28 and TRBJ1-2; TRBD1 is a possible D gene (5 bases). Trimming removed 6 bases at V and 0 bases at J, with 20 bases between. This CDR3 is built from 17 residues. Germline V lookup: CDR1 MDHEN, CDR2 SYDVKM.

As regards this clone: An end of the junction differs from the germline gene, which may be a read error. The chain recombines TRBV19 with TRBJ1-2; D is ambiguous. The CDR3 loop spans 12 amino acids. Germline-derived CDR1 and CDR2 are LNHDA and SQIVND (reference sequence). CDR3 bases: TGTGCCAGTAGTCCCCCGCCGGTCCCTTTTGTCTTC. It codes for CASSPPPVPFVF.